Presented here are 30 T cell receptor beta chains from one specimen sequenced in a study of T cell repertoires in cytomegalovirus infection. TCRdb recomputed calls from the reads with MiXCR, one row per CDR3 protein. Among about half a million distinct CDR3 sequences listed, 30% to 40% were seen once. Their specific antigens are unknown. The sample was cultured PBMCs, taken from culture after CMV antigen stimulation. These receptor sequences come from a human donor in good health (CMV status not recorded). Some clones in this sample may be carry-over from other donors' samples.

This clonotype was recorded a few times. The chain combines TRBV7-3 with TRBJ1-2, with unresolved D. The CDR3 length is 16 residues. Per germline, CDR1 SGHTA and CDR2 FQGTGA. V was trimmed by 5 bases and J by 8 bases, leaving 24 bases between them. This CDR3 is CASSPTRTPRLEGYTF. CDR3 in DNA: TGTGCCAGCAGCCCAACCCGGACTCCTAGGCTGGAGGGCTACACCTTC. Full variable domain (rest looked up from reference TRBV7-3 and TRBJ1-2): GAGVSQTPSNKVTEKGKYVELRCDPISGHTALYWYRQSLGQGPEFLIYFQGTGAADDSGLPNDRFFAVRPEGSVSTLKIQRTERGDSAVYLCASSPTRTPRLEGYTFGSGTRLTVV.

This clonotype was counted between two and nine times. The rearrangement links TRBV24-1 to TRBJ1-5; D ambiguous. There are 13 residues in the CDR3. V lost 7 bases, J lost 2 bases, and 8 bases lay in between. Germline CDR1 KGHDR, CDR2 SFDVKD. CDR3 protein: CATSLQGNQPQHF. The CDR3 DNA follows: TGTGCCACCAGCCTGCAAGGCAATCAGCCCCAGCATTTT.

The table lists this clonotype with many counts. The chain carries TRBV7-2 and TRBJ1-6, with no clear D. CDR1 is SGHTA and CDR2 is FQGNSA in the germline V gene. Trimming pared 0 bases from V and 6 bases from J, leaving 3 bases between. The CDR3 length is 13 residues. This CDR3 reads CASSLAINSPLHF. The CDR3 nucleotides read TGTGCCAGCAGCTTAGCTATTAATTCACCCCTCCACTTT.

The chain employs TRBV7-9 and TRBJ1-1, with D uncertain. The CDR3 is 16 amino acids. Germline-derived CDR1 and CDR2 are SEHNR and FQNEAQ (reference sequence). Trimming left V 1 base short and J 1 base short, with 13 bases between. CDR3: CASSLDLRTQNTEAFF. In DNA form, the CDR3 reads TGTGCCAGCAGCTTAGATTTAAGGACTCAGAACACTGAAGCTTTCTTT.

The chain has TRBV6-2 or TRBV6-3 and TRBJ2-3; 7 positions match TRBD1. CDR1 and CDR2 (germline): MNHEY, SVGEGT. CDR3 length equals 13 residues. Trimming at V came to 8 bases and at J to 3 bases, leaving 5 bases not matched to a gene. The CDR3 nucleotides read TGTGCCAGCGCCCCGGGACAGACAGATACGCAGTATTTT. Translating it yields CASAPGQTDTQYF.

In this sample, this clonotype turned up a few times. The V gene is TRBV7-9, the J gene TRBJ2-7; tentatively, D is TRBD1 (7 bases). This CDR3 is built from 14 residues. V was trimmed by 5 bases and J by 3 bases, leaving 14 bases between them. Germline V gene lookup returns CDR1 SEHNR and CDR2 FQNEAQ (reference sequence). CDR3 residues: CASSPRDRRYEQYF. The CDR3 DNA reads as TGTGCCAGCAGCCCGCGGGACAGACGCTACGAGCAGTACTTC.

Many counts were recorded for this clonotype. V gene TRBV7-2 combines with J gene TRBJ2-7; TRBD2 matches at 9 bases. The CDR3 extends over 15 amino acids. V lost 8 bases and J lost 0; bases outside the gene matches: 8. Germline CDR1 is SGHTA and CDR2 is FQGNSA. In DNA form, the CDR3 reads TGTGCCAGCGTCGCCAGCGGGAGGAGCTCCTACGAGCAGTACGTC. It codes for CASVASGRSSYEQYV.

The chain combines TRBV6-2 or TRBV6-3 with TRBJ2-1, with D possibly matching TRBD2 (6 bases). Germline V lookup: CDR1 MNHEY, CDR2 SVGEGT. The V end lost 4 bases, the J end lost 5 bases, and 12 bases lay between the germline ends. The CDR3 covers 14 residues. CDR3 nucleotides: TGTGCCAGCAGTTGGGCTAGCGCCAACAATGAGCAGTTCTTC. Residues: CASSWASANNEQFF.

This clonotype showed up just a few times. The rearrangement joins TRBV11-2 to TRBJ1-4, with TRBD1 as a possible D gene (5 bases). The CDR3 contains 16 residues. Germline CDR1 is SGHAT and CDR2 is FQNNGV. V gave up 1 base and J gave up 4 bases, with 13 bases separating them. The CDR3 here is CASSLVSGPGNEKLFF. CDR3 DNA sequence: TGTGCCAGCAGCTTAGTGTCGGGGCCGGGTAATGAAAAACTGTTTTTT.

V is TRBV6-2 or TRBV6-3 and J is TRBJ2-4, with a weak D call TRBD2 (6 bases). The CDR3 covers 17 residues. V was pared by 1 base and J by 1 base, with 14 bases between. The germline CDR1 and CDR2 sequences are MNHEY and SVGEGT. This chain's CDR3 is CASSYFAPRGAKNIQYF. DNA of the CDR3: TGTGCCAGCAGTTACTTTGCCCCCCGGGGGGCCAAAAACATTCAGTACTTC.

The rearrangement links TRBV19 to TRBJ2-1; D is unresolved. V dropped 3 bases and J dropped 3 bases, with 3 bases sitting between them. Germline-derived CDR1 and CDR2 are LNHDA and SQIVND (reference sequence). The CDR3 covers 12 residues. The DNA of the CDR3 is TGTGCCAGTAGTATCCTCTACAATGAGCAGTTCTTC. Residues: CASSILYNEQFF.

This rearrangement joins TRBV13 to TRBJ2-5, with D perhaps being TRBD1 or TRBD2 (7 bases each). This CDR3 has 14 amino acids. The germline V gene encodes CDR1 PRHDT and CDR2 FYEKMQ (reference sequence). Between the trimmed V and J ends, which lost 5 bases and 3 bases, there was a span of 13 bases. The CDR3: CASSQGGAEETQYF. The CDR3 nucleotides read TGTGCCAGCAGCCAGGGGGGGGCAGAAGAGACCCAGTACTTC. The complete variable domain, with remaining parts taken from reference TRBV13 and TRBJ2-5, reads AAGVIQSPRHLIKEKRETATLKCYPIPRHDTVYWYQQGPGQDPQFLISFYEKMQSDKGSIPDRFSAQQFSDYHSELNMSSLELGDSALYFCASSQGGAEETQYFGPGTRLLVL.

The chain couples TRBV6-5 to TRBJ1-2; 7 bases are shared with TRBD1. This CDR3 spans 15 amino acids. The germline V gene has CDR1 MNHEY and CDR2 SVGAGI. Trimming at V came to 0 bases and at J to 5 bases, leaving 6 bases not matched to a gene. CDR3 region: CASSYSGPGGYGYTF. CDR3 DNA sequence: TGTGCCAGCAGTTACTCGGGGCCAGGGGGATATGGCTACACCTTC.

This sequence joins TRBV7-9 and TRBJ2-4; 8 nucleotides match TRBD1. Trimming at V came to 5 bases and at J to 9 bases, leaving 9 bases not matched to a gene. CDR1 is SEHNR, CDR2 FQNEAQ, per germline (reference sequence). This CDR3 is built from 14 residues. Here the CDR3 reads CASSPLTGAGIQYF. The DNA of the CDR3 is TGTGCCAGCAGCCCGCTGACAGGGGCCGGCATTCAGTACTTC.

V usage is TRBV7-2 and J usage is TRBJ1-5; D remains unclear. Germline-derived CDR1 and CDR2 are SGHTA and FQGNSA. The V and J ends lost 1 base and 0 bases respectively, with 10 bases between them. The CDR3 extends over 16 amino acids. CDR3 sequence reads: CASSLVGPYSNQPQHF. For the CDR3, the DNA is TGTGCCAGCAGCTTAGTTGGGCCTTATAGCAATCAGCCCCAGCATTTT.

The chain employs TRBV7-2 and TRBJ1-4, with 8 nucleotides matching TRBD1. The V segment lost 5 bases and the J segment 7 bases; nucleotides outside the gene matches: 6. Germline CDR1 SGHTA, CDR2 FQGNSA. The CDR3 runs 14 residues. The CDR3 sequence: CASSRQGASEKLFF. The CDR3 DNA sequence: TGTGCCAGCAGCCGCCAGGGGGCGAGTGAAAAACTGTTTTTT.

This clonotype was observed many times. The rearrangement joins TRBV4-1 to TRBJ1-5, with D possibly matching TRBD1 (5 bases). The CDR3 is made up of 17 amino acids. In germline, CDR1 is MGHRA, CDR2 YSYEKL. The germline V and J ends were trimmed by 0 bases and 4 bases, with 16 bases remaining between them. The DNA of the CDR3 is TGCGCCAGCAGCCAAGATATCGACAGTCAGAGAAATCAGCCCCAGCATTTT. Amino acid sequence: CASSQDIDSQRNQPQHF.

The J gene is TRBJ1-6, the V gene TRBV6-2 or TRBV6-3; TRBD1 might be the D (6 bases). Germline-derived CDR1 and CDR2 are MNHEY and SVGEGT. The ends were cut back, 8 bases at V and 0 bases at J, with 20 bases in the middle. This CDR3 contains 18 residues. The CDR3 region is CASGLTGHLSSYNSPLHF. DNA of the CDR3: TGTGCCAGCGGCCTGACGGGACACCTCAGCTCCTATAATTCACCCCTCCACTTT.

CDR3 region: CASSLVSFGSAGELFF. CDR3 coding DNA: TGTGCCAGCAGCTTAGTCTCATTCGGGAGTGCCGGGGAGCTGTTTTTT. V and J are TRBV7-8 and TRBJ2-2, with a possible D match to TRBD2 (6 bases). There are 16 residues in the CDR3. CDR1 SGHVS and CDR2 FQNEAQ come from the germline V gene. Trimming took off 1 base at V and 6 bases at J, with 15 bases between the two ends.

J is TRBJ2-5 and V is TRBV5-1; 13 positions match TRBD2. The trim removed 4 bases at V and 5 bases at J, leaving 11 bases unmatched. The CDR3 spans 17 residues. CDR1 SGHRS and CDR2 YFSETQ come from the germline V gene. The CDR3 reads CASSQRLAGGTAETQYF. DNA of the CDR3: TGCGCCAGCAGCCAAAGACTAGCGGGAGGAACGGCGGAGACCCAGTACTTC. The whole variable domain, remainder taken from reference TRBV5-1 and TRBJ2-5, is KAGVTQTPRYLIKTRGQQVTLSCSPISGHRSVSWYQQTPGQGLQFLFEYFSETQRNKGNFPGRFSGRQFSNSRSEMNVSTLELGDSALYLCASSQRLAGGTAETQYFGPGTRLLVL.

This clonotype showed up just a few times. This sequence joins TRBV20-1 and TRBJ1-2; TRBD1 agrees at 9 bases. The CDR3 runs 14 residues. The V segment lost 3 bases and the J segment 2 bases; nucleotides outside the gene matches: 4. The germline CDR1 and CDR2 sequences are DFQATT and SNEGSKA (reference sequence). The CDR3 sequence is CSARRTGENYGYTF. The CDR3 bases are TGCAGTGCTAGGAGGACAGGGGAAAACTATGGCTACACCTTC.

The chain joins TRBV18 to TRBJ1-1; no clear D. CDR3 length: 14 amino acids. The germline V and J ends were trimmed by 4 bases and 1 base, with 10 bases remaining between them. Germline V gene lookup returns CDR1 KGHSH and CDR2 LQKENI. The CDR3 spells CASSRDIGNTEAFF. As DNA, the CDR3 is TGTGCCAGCTCACGTGACATCGGGAACACTGAAGCTTTCTTT.

This clonotype has just a few counts. The J gene is TRBJ2-3, the V gene TRBV10-3; TRBD2 agrees at 12 bases. This CDR3 has 18 amino acids. Trimming at V came to 0 bases and at J to 6 bases, leaving 10 bases not matched to a gene. The germline CDR1 and CDR2 sequences are ENHRY and SYGVKD. This chain's CDR3 is CAISESATSGSRRDTQYF. In DNA form, the CDR3 reads TGTGCCATCAGTGAGTCGGCGACTAGCGGGAGTAGGAGGGATACGCAGTATTTT.

The chain employs TRBV14 and TRBJ2-1; D could derive from TRBD1 or TRBD2 (5 bases each). The ends were cut back, 1 base at V and 3 bases at J, with 10 bases in the middle. Germline CDR1 is SGHDN and CDR2 is FVKESK. This CDR3 is built from 15 residues. The CDR3 sequence is CASSQGGTYYNEQFF. The CDR3 DNA is TGTGCCAGCAGCCAAGGTGGGACCTACTACAATGAGCAGTTCTTC.

This chain connects TRBV30 to TRBJ1-2; 9 bases map to TRBD1. The CDR3 runs 15 residues. With 1 base clipped from V and 6 bases from J, the junction kept 9 bases outside the gene matches. CDR1 is GTSNPN, CDR2 SVGIG, per germline (reference sequence). The CDR3 DNA is TGTGCCTGGAGTGCCGTCCACAGGGGGCGCGATGGCTACACCTTC. Protein: CAWSAVHRGRDGYTF.

This chain links TRBV29-1 with TRBJ2-1; tentative D call: TRBD2 (6 bases). This CDR3 contains 17 residues. The V end lost 4 bases, the J end lost 4 bases, and 23 bases lay between the germline ends. Germline CDR1 is SQVTM and CDR2 is ANQGSEA. CDR3 nucleotides: TGCAGCGTTGGGGCACGGGGGAATCAGAGGGCATACAATGAGCAGTTCTTC. Translating it yields CSVGARGNQRAYNEQFF.

This clonotype has ten or more counts. V is TRBV6-1 and J is TRBJ1-4; TRBD1 matches 8 bases. V trimming: 6 bases; J trimming: 7 bases; junction bases outside the gene matches: 10. Germline values: CDR1 MNHNS, CDR2 SASEGT. The CDR3 loop spans 15 amino acids. CDR3 DNA sequence: TGTGCCAGCAGCGGACAGGGCTTTGGGGGTGAAAAACTGTTTTTT. As protein: CASSGQGFGGEKLFF.

The sample holds a few counts of this clonotype. This rearrangement joins TRBV10-2 to TRBJ2-1, with D unresolved. The CDR3 covers 13 residues. Trimming removed 3 bases from V and 5 bases from J, with 8 bases in between. The V gene's germline CDR1 is WSHSY and CDR2 SAAADI. CDR3 region: CASSDQSHNEQFF. Here the CDR3 DNA reads TGCGCCAGCAGTGATCAGAGTCACAATGAGCAGTTCTTC.

This clonotype was counted ten times or more. V gene TRBV20-1 combines with J gene TRBJ2-4; D perhaps matches TRBD1 (6 bases). The germline V and J ends were trimmed by 2 bases and 2 bases, with 19 bases remaining between them. This CDR3 has 17 amino acids. CDR1 DFQATT and CDR2 SNEGSKA come from the germline V gene (reference sequence). The CDR3 here is CSARTQGGVRSKNIQYF. As DNA, the CDR3 is TGCAGTGCTAGAACACAAGGGGGAGTACGGTCCAAAAACATTCAGTACTTC.

This clonotype was detected a few times. This chain connects TRBV7-6 to TRBJ2-5, with D tentatively TRBD1 (6 bases). The CDR3 is 15 amino acids. The V end lost 2 bases, the J end lost 3 bases, and 13 bases lay between the germline ends. CDR1 is SGHVS, CDR2 FNYEAQ, per germline. CDR3 sequence reads: CASSLWGQREETQYF. The CDR3 nucleotides are TGTGCCAGCAGCTTATGGGGGCAGAGGGAAGAGACCCAGTACTTC.